These 5 T cell receptor beta chains were sequenced from one sample in a study of CD8 T cells in Susac syndrome. With random hexamers, 0.5 to 1 ug RNA was reverse transcribed. Each CDR3 protein is one row after TCRdb ran MiXCR on the immunoSEQ multiplex PCR reads. The sample has 110,000 to 150,000 distinct CDR3 sequences, 85% to 95% seen once; the top ten hold approximately 0.25%. The sequenced sample consisted of CD8+ T cells from PBMCs. The receptor set was obtained from a human donor in good health.

This sequence joins TRBV29-1 and TRBJ2-2, with 7 bases matching TRBD2. The CDR3 extends over 16 amino acids. Germline V gene lookup returns CDR1 SQVTM and CDR2 ANQGSEA. Unmatched junction bases numbered 5, after V lost 0 bases and J lost 1 base. The CDR3 is CSVEDQQRGNTGELFF. CDR3 in DNA: TGCAGCGTTGAAGATCAGCAGCGGGGGAACACCGGGGAGCTGTTTTTT.

The V gene is TRBV20-1, the J gene TRBJ2-1; D unclear. Germline V gene data show CDR1 as DFQATT and CDR2 as SNEGSKA (reference sequence). This CDR3 comprises 15 residues. V was cut by 6 bases and J by 2 bases, with 17 bases left in between. The CDR3 DNA sequence: TGCAGTGCCGCCGTCGACGGTTTGACCTACAATGAGCAGTTCTTC. Translated: CSAAVDGLTYNEQFF.

J is TRBJ2-3 and V is TRBV5-4; D not certain. Germline V gene sequence: CDR1 SGHNT, CDR2 YYREEE (reference sequence). The CDR3 consists of 14 residues. V was cut by 4 bases and J by 4 bases, with 13 bases left in between. The CDR3 protein is CASSAIRVADTQYF. DNA of the CDR3: TGTGCCAGCAGCGCCATCCGGGTAGCAGATACGCAGTATTTT.

This clonotype has only one observation. The rearrangement uses TRBV18 and TRBJ2-1; the match to TRBD2 covers 7 bases. This CDR3 contains 15 residues. The germline CDR1 and CDR2 sequences are KGHSH and LQKENI. The V gene end was trimmed by 3 bases and the J gene end by 6 bases; junction bases not matched to a gene: 8. CDR3 amino acids: CASSPGTITGNEQFF. The CDR3 nucleotides are TGTGCCAGCTCACCGGGGACTATCACGGGCAATGAGCAGTTCTTC. Full variable domain (rest looked up from reference TRBV18 and TRBJ2-1): NAGVMQNPRHLVRRRGQEARLRCSPMKGHSHVYWYRQLPEEGLKFMVYLQKENIIDESGMPKERFSAEFPKEGPSILRIQQVVRGDSAAYFCASSPGTITGNEQFFGPGTRLTVL.

V is TRBV13 and J is TRBJ2-5; D is unclear. Germline V CDR1 and CDR2: PRHDT, FYEKMQ (reference sequence). The V end was cut by 5 bases, the J end by 4 bases, with 11 bases between. The CDR3 spans 13 residues. The CDR3 DNA sequence: TGTGCCAGCAGCAAAAGAGGCCTAGAGACCCAGTACTTC. It translates to CASSKRGLETQYF.